The subject of this entry is one T cell receptor beta chain. What it binds is unknown. The data were taken from a study of CD8 T cells in ankylosing spondylitis. In making TCR beta libraries, quantitative 5'-RACE with molecular barcodes was used. In TCRdb, the 5' RACE reads were re-called with MiXCR into one record per CDR3 protein. The sample lists 40,000 or so distinct CDR3 sequences, 11% occurring once. This CDR3 has 14 residues. V was pared by 6 bases and J by 6 bases, with 11 bases of the junction left unmatched. Germline V gene lookup returns CDR1 KGHSH and CDR2 LQKENI. Study results and caveats: Ankylosing spondylitis blood appeared to be characterized by a TCR beta motif of 8 or 9 highly homologous variants. From matched ankylosing spondylitis synovial fluid, disease-linked clones were reportedly recovered at significantly enriched levels.

The chain employs TRBV18 and TRBJ2-7; 7 positions agree with TRBD1. Input material: blood, either unsorted or a sorted T cell fraction (not recorded which). This receptor was identified in a male donor with ankylosing spondylitis or in good health (not recorded which). This chain's CDR3 is CASSSDREISEQYF. The CDR3 region has the DNA TGTGCCAGCTCGAGCGACAGGGAAATCTCCGAGCAGTACTTC.